This TCR beta chain was retrieved from a study of CXCR3-negative and CXCR3-positive naive CD8 T cells. The CDR3 sequence is 15 residues long. Germline V gives CDR1 SGHNT, CDR2 YYREEE (reference sequence). UMI-tagged TRB cDNA libraries were built via 5' RACE. TCRdb reworked the 5' RACE reads into one entry per CDR3 protein, no DNA. The table lists 40,000 to 55,000 distinct CDR3 sequences. Input material: naive CXCR3- CD8+ T cells from blood. As to subset: CD45RO-CCR7+CD27+CD95- naive CD8+ T cells lacking CXCR3 (TNR3-). The V gene is TRBV5-4, the J gene TRBJ2-7. This clonotype was obtained from a human donor in good health. Some clones in this sample may be carry-over from other donors' samples. The CDR3 sequence is CASSLGFESLREQYF. Full variable domain (missing parts from reference TRBV5-4 and TRBJ2-7): ETGVTQSPTHLIKTRGQQVTLRCSSQSGHNTVSWYQQALGQGPQFIFQYYREEENGRGNFPPRFSGLQFPNYSSELNVNALELDDSALYLCASSLGFESLREQYFGPGTRLTVT.